This entry features one T cell receptor (beta chain) sequence. No antigen is known for it. Per-base qualities were not stored, and no clone one base away is much larger. CDR1 MNHNS and CDR2 SASEGT were looked up in the germline V gene. The V and J ends are trimmed by 4 bases and 0 bases, leaving 7 bases between them. Its CDR3 holds 14 amino acids, cysteine through phenylalanine. The kept DNA is CDR3 alone, 42 bases in frame from the first base. This record belongs to a study of shared clonotypes between healthy human individuals (dated by TCRdb to the early 2020s). About the study as a whole: Three men and a couple of women, aged 18 to 49 years, made up the cohort. Per donor, three plates each were used for CD4 naive and CD4 memory, two for CD8 naive, and one for CD8 memory. The study deeply sequenced blood TCR repertoires of about 5 healthy adults to estimate repertoire size and the extent of clonotype sharing between individuals. Different laboratories and diverse techniques were used to prepare libraries and sequence TCR repertoires, to increase sequencing depth and limit assay-specific biases. Between about 0.9 and 9 billion PBMCs per donor were obtained by leukapheresis. General study outcomes and caveats: Based on pairwise subsampling, the degree of clonotype sharing among donors was expected to be affected by sequencing depth. Incomplete sequencing was indicated by rarefaction of sorted-subset datasets, despite the large sequencing depth. Sampling was limited to blood, and TCR repertoires in tissue likely differ from TCR repertoires in blood. Because the study included only a small number of donors, the genetic and exposure-history diversity represented was limited. Sharing across several donors was observed for around 5% of naive CD4, over 3% of naive CD8, 2% to 2.5% of memory CD4, and roughly 0.43% of memory CD8 clonotypes. Compared with non-shared clonotypes, the clonotypes found in all four sorted-subset donors had higher generation probabilities. Naive subsets generally had larger estimated clonotype richness than memory subsets did.

CD8 naive samples were CD45RO-negative cells positively selected for CCR7, giving a CD45RA+CCR7+ population that excluded TemRA cells. Healthy HIV-negative adults with no recently reported acute infections or vaccinations were included as donors. Every donor was a Caucasian adult living in Nashville, Tennessee, USA. After blood collection by leukapheresis, PBMCs were isolated using Ficoll-Histopaque density gradient centrifugation and then cryopreserved in the vapor phase of liquid nitrogen. Analytical flow cytometry was used to check the purity and quantity of each magnetically sorted T cell population. Genomic DNA was isolated from each sorted fraction and quantified by UV absorbance on a Nanodrop 2000c. TCR CDR3 regions were amplified from genomic DNA by multiplex PCR using the deep immunoSEQ assay. Genomic DNA extracted from each cell subset was distributed evenly over all wells of several immunoSEQ 96-well plates, and each plate served as one replicate. For sorted subsets, 200 to 250 ng of genomic DNA, equivalent to roughly 33,000 T cell genomes, went into each replicate PCR. Purified libraries were measured with a Qubit 3.0 fluorometer, size-checked on a Bioanalyzer 2100, and measured again with the KAPA Library Quantification kit. Every immunoSEQ 96-well plate was sequenced on a dedicated single-read 150-cycle Illumina NextSeq 550 flow cell. In the paper's pipeline: Because only junctional sequences without quality scores were contained in the immunoSEQ output, filtering matching that applied to full-length reads could not be performed. Sequences were annotated with PyIR, a Python wrapper for IgBLAST v1.9, and V/J genes and CDR3 were assigned using IMGT germline references. Any read was removed if the V/J assignment was weak (E-value above 1e-6), the CDR3 was missing, or the read contained stop codons, out-of-frame junctions, or ambiguous translated residues. A V3J clonotype was defined by an identical inferred V gene, J gene, and CDR3 amino acid sequence. Percentage overlap between repertoires was calculated by dividing the number of shared unique clonotypes by the size of the smaller repertoire. Repertoire richness was assessed with RTK rarefaction, the Chao1 estimator, and Recon v2.1 estimates of unobserved clonotypes. For all TCRbeta clonotypes obtained by the gDNA method from several donors, generation probabilities were computed with OLGA. TCRdb stores this immuneACCESS table with in-frame sequences only. Part of the clones is absent; in the studies checked, under half of the shortfall reflects unresolved V genes, and no reason is known for the rest. V, J and clone size derive from that table, while D and trimming were established from the DNA sequence. For this sample there are hundreds of thousands of clones; approximately 95% appear just once. The ten largest clonotypes hold about 0.11% of the sample.

The rearrangement joined TRBV6-1 to TRBJ1-5; the D gene is not confidently resolved. The sequenced material came from naive CD8+ T cells sorted from blood. Reading the label with the study, this specimen's cell subset or site is: CD45RA+CCR7+. The sequence came from a woman in her twenties or thirties in good health. The CDR3 protein sequence reads: CASSGPLSNQPQHF. The bases read TGTGCCAGCAGTGGCCCCCTTAGCAATCAGCCCCAGCATTTT.